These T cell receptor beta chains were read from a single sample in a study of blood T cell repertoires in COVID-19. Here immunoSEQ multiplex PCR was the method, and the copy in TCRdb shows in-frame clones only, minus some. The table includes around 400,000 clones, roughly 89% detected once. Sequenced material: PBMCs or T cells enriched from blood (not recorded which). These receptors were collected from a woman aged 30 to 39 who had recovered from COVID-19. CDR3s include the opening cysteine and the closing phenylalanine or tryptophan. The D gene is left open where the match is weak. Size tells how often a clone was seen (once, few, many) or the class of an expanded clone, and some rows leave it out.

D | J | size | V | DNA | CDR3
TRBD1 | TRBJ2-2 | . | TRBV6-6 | TGTGCCAGCATGTCGGGGACAGGGTCGTCCGGGGAGCTGTTTTTT | CASMSGTGSSGELFF
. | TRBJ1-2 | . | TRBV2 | TGTGCCAGCAGTGATTACACTAACTATGGCTACACCTTC | CASSDYTNYGYTF
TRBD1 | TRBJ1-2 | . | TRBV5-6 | TGTGCCAGCAGCCCCCGACAGGGATCCTATGGCTACACCTTC | CASSPRQGSYGYTF
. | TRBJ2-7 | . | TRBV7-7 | TGTGCCAGCAGTCTAGAGGCGGGACCCTCCTACGAGCAGTACTTC | CASSLEAGPSYEQYF
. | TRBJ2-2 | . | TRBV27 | TGTGCCAGCAGTTTAAGGACAGCCTTTAACACCGGGGAGCTGTTTTTT | CASSLRTAFNTGELFF
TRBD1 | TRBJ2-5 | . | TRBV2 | TGTGCCAGCACTCGGGACAGCCAAGAGACCCAGTACTTC | CASTRDSQETQYF
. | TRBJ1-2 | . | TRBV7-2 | TGTGCCAGCACAGGGGCGGACCCCGAGGGCTACACCTTC | CASTGADPEGYTF
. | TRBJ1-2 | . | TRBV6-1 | TGTGCCAGCAGTGACAGGGTTGATGGCTACACCTTC | CASSDRVDGYTF
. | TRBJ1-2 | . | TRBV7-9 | TGTGCCAGCAGCTTTGGAGAGACTAACTATGGCTACACCTTC | CASSFGETNYGYTF
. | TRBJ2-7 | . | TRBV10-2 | TGCGCCAGCAGTGAGTCACAGGCGAGCTCCTACGAGCAGTACTTC | CASSESQASSYEQYF
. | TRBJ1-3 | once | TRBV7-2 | TGTGCCAGCAGAAGGGGCTCTGGAAACACCATATATTTT | CASRRGSGNTIYF
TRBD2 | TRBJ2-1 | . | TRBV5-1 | TGCGCCAGCAGCCGGACTAGCGGGAGTGGTGGAGATGAGCAGTTCTTC | CASSRTSGSGGDEQFF
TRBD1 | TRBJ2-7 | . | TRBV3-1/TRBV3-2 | TGTGCCAGCAGCCAAAATACCGGGACAGTTGACGAGCAGTACTTC | CASSQNTGTVDEQYF
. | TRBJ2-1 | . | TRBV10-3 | TGTGCCATCAGTGAGTCTAATAGAAGATACAATGAGCAGTTCTTC | CAISESNRRYNEQFF
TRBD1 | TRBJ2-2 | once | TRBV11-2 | TGTGCCAGCAGAACATTCCGACGGGACAGGGATATCGGGGAGCTGTTTTTT | CASRTFRRDRDIGELFF
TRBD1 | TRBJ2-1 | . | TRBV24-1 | TGTGCCACCAGATCCGGGACAGGAGAACTCAATGAGCAGTTCTTC | CATRSGTGELNEQFF
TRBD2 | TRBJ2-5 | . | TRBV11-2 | TGTGCCAGCAGCCAATATGCTAGCGGGGGCAGGGAGACCCAGTACTTC | CASSQYASGGRETQYF
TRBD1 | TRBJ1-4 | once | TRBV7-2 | TGTGCCAGCAGCTTAGAGGGACAGGGTAATGAAAAACTGTTTTTT | CASSLEGQGNEKLFF
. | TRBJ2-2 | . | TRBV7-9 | TGTGCCAGCAGCCAAGAGAGGACTTCGAATACCGGGGAGCTGTTTTTT | CASSQERTSNTGELFF
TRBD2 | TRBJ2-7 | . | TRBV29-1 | TGCAGCGTTGGACACATAAGCAGCGGGAGGGCTTCCTACGAGCAGTACTTC | CSVGHISSGRASYEQYF
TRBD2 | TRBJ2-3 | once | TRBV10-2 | TGCGCCAGCAGAGGGCGAGCGGGAGTCGAGGGCGCGCAGTATTTT | CASRGRAGVEGAQYF
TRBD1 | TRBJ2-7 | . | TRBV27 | TGTGCCAGCAAATCCGGGACAGGAGCCTACGAGCAGTACTTC | CASKSGTGAYEQYF
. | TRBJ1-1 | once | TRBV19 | TGTGCCACCCAAGGTGGAGGGAGAGTGCCCGTTGAAGCTTTCTTT | CATQGGGRVPVEAFF
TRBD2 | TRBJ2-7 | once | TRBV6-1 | TGTGCCAGCAGTGAAGCGGGGCTAGCGGGGGGTTTCTACGAGCAGTACTTC | CASSEAGLAGGFYEQYF
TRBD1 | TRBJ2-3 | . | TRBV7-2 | TGTGCCAGCAGCTTGACAGGGGAGGAGGTTACGCAGTATTTT | CASSLTGEEVTQYF
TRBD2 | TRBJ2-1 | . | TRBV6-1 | TGTGCCAGCAGTGAAGCACCCGGGAGGTACGGGCAGTTCTTC | CASSEAPGRYGQFF
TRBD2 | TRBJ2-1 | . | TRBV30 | TGTGCCTTTATCGATCTAGCGGGGGGGCCGGGTAATGAGCAGTTCTTC | CAFIDLAGGPGNEQFF
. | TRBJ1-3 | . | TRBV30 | TGTGCCTGGAGAAACACTGGAGATGGAAACACCATATATTTT | CAWRNTGDGNTIYF
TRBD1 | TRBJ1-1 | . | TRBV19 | TGTGCCTCGGGACAGGGTGTGAACACTGAAGCTTTCTTT | CASGQGVNTEAFF
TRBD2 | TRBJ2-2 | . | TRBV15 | TGTGCCACCAGCAGAGAGCCGGCGGGGGTCACCTTCGAGATTACCGGGGAGCTGTTTTTT | CATSREPAGVTFEITGELFF
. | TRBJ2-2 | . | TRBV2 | TGTGCCAGCAGTGAAACGCGCGGGATCGGGGAGCTGTTTTTT | CASSETRGIGELFF
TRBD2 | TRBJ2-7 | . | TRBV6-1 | TGTGCCAGCAGTGAAGGACTAGCGGGAGGGGGATACGAGCAGTACTTC | CASSEGLAGGGYEQYF
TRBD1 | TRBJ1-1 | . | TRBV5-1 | TGCGCCAGCAGCTTGTTTAGACAGGGGGCTTGGGGGAACACTGAAGCTTTCTTT | CASSLFRQGAWGNTEAFF